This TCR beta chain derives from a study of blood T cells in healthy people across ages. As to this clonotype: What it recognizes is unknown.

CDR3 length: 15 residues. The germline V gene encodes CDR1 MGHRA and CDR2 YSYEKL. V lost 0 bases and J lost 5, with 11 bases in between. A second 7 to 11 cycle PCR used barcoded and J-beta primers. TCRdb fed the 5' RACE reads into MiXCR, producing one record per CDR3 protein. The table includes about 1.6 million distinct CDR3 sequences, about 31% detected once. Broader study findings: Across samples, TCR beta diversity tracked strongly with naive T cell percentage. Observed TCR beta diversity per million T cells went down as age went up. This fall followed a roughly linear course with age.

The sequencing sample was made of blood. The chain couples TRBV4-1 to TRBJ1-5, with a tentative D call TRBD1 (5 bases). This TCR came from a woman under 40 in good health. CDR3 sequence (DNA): TGCGCCAGCAGCCAAGAGCCCAGGGAAGATCAGCCCCAGCATTTT. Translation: CASSQEPREDQPQHF.